This TCR beta chain derives from a study of cytomegalovirus exposure and HLA in healthy donors. Study-level background: A later analysis reported the 100 to 150 validation repertoires used the same platform as the 550 to 700 first-cohort repertoires. General study points: Despite most TCR sequences being rare, some public TCRs occurred in many donors.

The method was immunoSEQ multiplex PCR; TCRdb's version includes in-frame clones alone and lacks a portion of them. The table includes some 170,000 clones, around 87% detected once. A note on this clone: The antigen is not known.

The CDR3 runs to 13 residues. CDR1 and CDR2 from the germline V gene are SGHTA and FQGNSA. Deletions cut 3 bases from V and 3 bases from J, with 6 bases between. The sequence came from a woman under 40 in good health and CMV-seronegative. This chain connects TRBV7-2 to TRBJ2-1; a possible D gene is TRBD2 (5 bases). Sequencing used PBMCs. CDR3 region: CASSFGVYNEQFF. The CDR3 DNA reads TGTGCCAGCAGCTTCGGGGTCTACAATGAGCAGTTCTTC.